This TCR beta chain originates from a study of T cells in pancreatic ductal adenocarcinoma (dated by TCRdb to about 2017). Study-level background: The work assessed suppressive cells as well as CD8+ T cells infiltrating resected pancreatic ductal adenocarcinoma, measuring their numbers, locations, and properties, in order to shed light on the adaptive T-cell response that occurs naturally. Paper-wide results and their limitations: More total productive templates and 7.5 to 9-fold more unique clonotypes were found in blood samples than in tumor samples. Since most pancreatic cancer patients present with inoperable disease, the resected cohort was skewed toward the minority of patients who had early-stage disease. T-cell clonality did not differ significantly between tumor and blood, with mean clonality roughly 0.1 in tumors and roughly 0.07 in blood. Because tumors are enriched in CD45RO+ effector T cells rather than naive T cells, which biases toward lower diversity, comparisons of clonality between tumor and blood may be biased.

The pancreatic ductal adenocarcinoma patients who were selected had gone through surgery without receiving any neoadjuvant therapy. Peripheral blood was collected in heparin tubes, from which PBMCs were isolated by histopaque density gradient and cryopreserved in approximately 10% DMSO. Using the DNeasy Blood and Tissue Kit with Proteinase K and RNase treatment, genomic DNA was extracted from roughly 7 PBMC and nine or ten flash-frozen tumor specimens. The immunoSEQ hsTCRB kit was used to amplify TCR beta CDR3 regions from genomic DNA. High-throughput TRB CDR3 sequencing was performed on an Illumina HiSeq system. The study's own analysis went as follows. Sequencing reads were analyzed with the immunoSEQ software, and nonproductive sequences with premature stops or frame-shifts were excluded. Clonality of the repertoire was calculated as one minus Shannon entropy normalized by log2 of the number of unique productive sequences. TCRdb retrieved this table from immuneACCESS and kept in-frame rearrangements only. Not all clones are present; in checked studies, unresolved V genes account for under half, and no reason is known for the remainder. V, J and clone size were drawn from that table, and D and trimming were deduced from the DNA. The sample table lists about 100,000 clones, 90% to 95% of them with a count of one. Clones ranked in the top ten supply around 3.2% of the sample.

Germline trimming: 7 bases from V, 4 bases from J; junction bases outside gene matches: 14. The germline V gene sets CDR1 to SGHDT and CDR2 to YYEEEE. From its cysteine to its phenylalanine, the CDR3 spans 16 amino acids. The entry retains the CDR3 DNA only, 48 bases that are in frame from base 1. Concerning this clone: Its antigen target is currently unknown. The sample holds no much larger clone one base away, and base qualities are not on file.

This sequence was found in a human donor with pancreatic ductal adenocarcinoma. The sample was PBMCs. In this chain, TRBV5-6 is recombined with TRBJ1-2, with 9 middle bases fitting TRBD1. The nucleotides are TGTGCCAGCGTCAAGACCGGGACAGGGATTGTCTATGGCTACACCTTC. Its translation reads: CASVKTGTGIVYGYTF.